This TCR beta chain appears in the sequencing data of a study of T cell responses to AZD1222 COVID-19 vaccine. Study background: Pooling was applied to second doses at about 4 or about 12 weeks. Study-level results: Baseline seropositivity characterized only six AZD1222 recipients. Spike-specific TCR breadth rose after two AZD1222 doses, and depth rose as well. Mapped onto spike, vaccine-associated CD4 TCRs spanned it and were dominant at 160-218 and 743-854.

In the case of this clone: Its antigen is currently unknown.

Generated by immunoSEQ multiplex PCR, the TCRdb table keeps only in-frame clones and is missing some. The sample records roughly 120,000 clones, 90% to 95% being singletons. This CDR3 contains 12 residues. V lost 1 base, J lost 10 bases, and 8 bases lay in between. CDR1 and CDR2 (germline): ENHRY, SYGVKD. The sequence was obtained from an adult in good health. Sample: peripheral blood, taken on day 0 of AZD1222 vaccination. The V gene is TRBV10-3, the J gene TRBJ2-1; D call uncertain. In DNA, the CDR3 is TGTGCCATCAGTGAGTTGGCACCCGAGCAGTTCTTC. Its translation is CAISELAPEQFF.